The 10 T cell receptor beta chains given below trace back to one sample, sequenced in a study of T cell responses to AZD1222 COVID-19 vaccine. TCRdb's table, derived via immunoSEQ multiplex PCR, lists solely in-frame clones and lacks some. The sample records about 140,000 clones, more than 80% being singletons. The input for sequencing was peripheral blood, taken on day 0 of MenACWY control vaccination. These receptors all stem from an adult in good health.

V and J are TRBV4-1 and TRBJ1-2, with 8 bases identical to TRBD1. Germline V gene data show CDR1 as MGHRA and CDR2 as YSYEKL. The CDR3 runs 16 residues. V was pared by 5 bases and J by 3 bases, with 11 bases of the junction left unmatched. The DNA of the CDR3 is TGCGCCAGCAGCGTCCGACAGGGGAGGGGAGACTATGGCTACACCTTC. It specifies CASSVRQGRGDYGYTF.

The chain joins TRBV15 to TRBJ1-1, with a possible D match to TRBD1 (6 bases). Deletions cut 5 bases from V and 4 bases from J, with 14 bases between. Germline V gene sequence: CDR1 LNHNV, CDR2 YYDKDF (reference sequence). The length of the CDR3 is 14 residues. The CDR3 spells CATSVGGAGTEAFF. In DNA, the CDR3 is TGTGCCACCAGCGTCGGGGGCGCGGGCACTGAAGCTTTCTTT.

This sequence joins TRBV30 and TRBJ2-2, with D unresolved. Per the germline V gene, CDR1 is GTSNPN and CDR2 is SVGIG (reference sequence). The CDR3 sequence is 14 residues long. Trimming left V 3 bases short and J 6 bases short, with 14 bases between. Written as DNA, the CDR3 is TGTGCCTGGAGCGTTCTGGCTGCACCCGGGGAGCTGTTTTTT. The encoded protein is CAWSVLAAPGELFF.

The rearrangement uses TRBV4-1 and TRBJ1-2; the D gene is possibly TRBD1 (5 bases). V lost 0 bases and J 4 bases, leaving 6 bases between the germline ends. The CDR3 length is 13 residues. From germline, CDR1 is MGHRA and CDR2 YSYEKL. CDR3 loop: CASSQETGYGYTF. CDR3 nucleotides: TGCGCCAGCAGCCAAGAAACAGGCTATGGCTACACCTTC.

V gene TRBV28 combines with J gene TRBJ1-1; D possibly corresponds to TRBD1 (6 bases). V lost 6 bases and J lost 1, with 18 bases in between. The CDR3 covers 16 residues. Per germline, CDR1 MDHEN and CDR2 SYDVKM. CDR3: CASSRPLTGPNTEAFF. Here the CDR3 DNA reads TGTGCCAGCAGCCGCCCTTTGACAGGCCCGAACACTGAAGCTTTCTTT. Together with reference TRBV28 and TRBJ1-1, the CDR3 gives the full variable domain: DVKVTQSSRYLVKRTGEKVFLECVQDMDHENMFWYRQDPGLGLRLIYFSYDVKMKEKGDIPEGYSVSREKKERFSLILESASTNQTSMYLCASSRPLTGPNTEAFFGQGTRLTVV.

The chain recombines TRBV2 with TRBJ1-3; no clear D. V gave up 8 bases and J gave up 4 bases, with 12 bases separating them. This CDR3 region has 13 residues. Germline V gives CDR1 SNHLY, CDR2 FYNNEI. The CDR3 region is CASGPISGNTIYF. As DNA, the CDR3 is TGTGCCAGCGGCCCAATCTCGGGAAACACCATATATTTT.

This clone was observed once. CDR3 sequence reads: CASSIGLPGELFF. The CDR3 DNA reads as TGTGCCAGCAGTATAGGGCTGCCCGGGGAGCTGTTTTTT. The V call is TRBV6-5, the J call TRBJ2-2; no reliable D call. Trimming shortened V by 5 bases and J by 6 bases, and 10 bases separated the two germline ends. CDR1 is MNHEY and CDR2 is SVGAGI in the germline V gene. This CDR3 spans 13 amino acids.

The chain joins TRBV4-3 to TRBJ1-3; no clear D. The CDR3 is 16 residues long. Trimming shortened V by 0 bases and J by 4 bases, and 13 bases separated the two germline ends. Germline V gene sequence: CDR1 LGHNA, CDR2 YSLEER. In DNA form, the CDR3 reads TGCGCCAGCAGCCAAGATGGCACTGCGGGAGGAAACACCATATATTTT. It translates to CASSQDGTAGGNTIYF.

The genes are TRBV5-1 and TRBJ2-1, with 7 bases that match TRBD1. Germline V gene sequence: CDR1 SGHRS, CDR2 YFSETQ. The ends lost 3 bases at V and 4 bases at J; junction bases unmatched: 1. The CDR3 is made up of 13 amino acids. DNA for the CDR3: TGCGCCAGCAGCTGGGGACAGTACAATGAGCAGTTCTTC. Translation gives CASSWGQYNEQFF.

The J gene is TRBJ2-2, the V gene TRBV7-9; the match to TRBD1 covers 7 bases. Per the germline V gene, CDR1 is SEHNR and CDR2 is FQNEAQ (reference sequence). The junction had 7 bases not matched to a gene; V was cut back by 6 bases and J by 0 bases. CDR3 length: 16 amino acids. CDR3 DNA: TGTGCCAGCAGGGGACAGATTACCTCGAACACCGGGGAGCTGTTTTTT. It yields the protein CASRGQITSNTGELFF. The full variable domain, with the rest looked up from reference TRBV7-9 and TRBJ2-2, is DTGVSQNPRHKITKRGQNVTFRCDPISEHNRLYWYRQTLGQGPEFLTYFQNEAQLEKSRLLSDRFSAERPKGSFSTLEIQRTEQGDSAMYLCASRGQITSNTGELFFGEGSRLTVL.